The source of this T cell receptor beta chain is a study of cytomegalovirus exposure and HLA in healthy donors. Across the whole study: HLA-typed donors were the source of about 85 million unique TCRs held in an early data release. General study findings and limits: In a later analysis, at a false discovery rate of 0.05, 16,951 TCR beta sequences matched HLA alleles.

This CDR3 spans 17 amino acids. CDR1 and CDR2 (germline): SGDLS, YYNGEE. V shed 2 bases, J shed 2 bases, and the junction held 7 bases outside the gene matches. In regard to this clone: Its antigen is still unknown.

The PCR used 60 Vbeta and 13 Jbeta primers. TCRdb keeps only in-frame clones here, not all; method: immunoSEQ multiplex PCR. The table includes some 180,000 clones, approximately 73% detected once. The specimen sequenced was PBMCs. The TCR comes from a young woman in good health and CMV-seropositive. The gene calls are TRBV9 and TRBJ2-2, with TRBD2 matching over 9 bases. CDR3 region: CASSVLSGGTNTGELFF. The CDR3 nucleotides are TGTGCCAGCAGCGTTTTGAGCGGGGGGACCAACACCGGGGAGCTGTTTTTT.